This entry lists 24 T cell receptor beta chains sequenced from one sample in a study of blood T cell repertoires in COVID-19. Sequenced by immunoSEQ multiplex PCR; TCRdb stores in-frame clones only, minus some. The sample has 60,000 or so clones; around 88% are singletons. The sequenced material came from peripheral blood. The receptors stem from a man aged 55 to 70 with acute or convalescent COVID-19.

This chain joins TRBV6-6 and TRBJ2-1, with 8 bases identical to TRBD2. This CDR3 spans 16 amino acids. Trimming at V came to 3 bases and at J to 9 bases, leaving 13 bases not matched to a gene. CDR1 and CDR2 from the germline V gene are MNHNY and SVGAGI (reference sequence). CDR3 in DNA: TGTGCCAGCAGTTATCCCTTAGCGGGACCGCCTGGTGAGCAGTTCTTC. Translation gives CASSYPLAGPPGEQFF.

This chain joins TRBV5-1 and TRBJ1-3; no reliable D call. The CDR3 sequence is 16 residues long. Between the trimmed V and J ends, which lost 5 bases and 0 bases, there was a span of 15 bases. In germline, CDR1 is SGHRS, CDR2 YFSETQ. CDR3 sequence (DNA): TGCGCCAGCAGTCACAACGGCGGATCCTCTGGAAACACCATATATTTT. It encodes CASSHNGGSSGNTIYF.

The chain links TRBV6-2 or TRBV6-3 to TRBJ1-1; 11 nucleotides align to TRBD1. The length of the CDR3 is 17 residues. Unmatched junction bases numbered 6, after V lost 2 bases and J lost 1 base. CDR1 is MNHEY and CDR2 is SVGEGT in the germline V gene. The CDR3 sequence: CASSYPTGQGANTEAFF. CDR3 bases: TGTGCCAGCAGTTACCCAACCGGACAGGGGGCGAACACTGAAGCTTTCTTT.

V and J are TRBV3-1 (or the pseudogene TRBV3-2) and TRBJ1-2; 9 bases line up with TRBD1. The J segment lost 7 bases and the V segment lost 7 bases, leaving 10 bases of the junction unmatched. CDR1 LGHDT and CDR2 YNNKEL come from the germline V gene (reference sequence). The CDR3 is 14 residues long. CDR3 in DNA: TGTGCCAGCACCGTGGGACAGGGAGGAGGTGGCTACACCTTC. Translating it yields CASTVGQGGGGYTF.

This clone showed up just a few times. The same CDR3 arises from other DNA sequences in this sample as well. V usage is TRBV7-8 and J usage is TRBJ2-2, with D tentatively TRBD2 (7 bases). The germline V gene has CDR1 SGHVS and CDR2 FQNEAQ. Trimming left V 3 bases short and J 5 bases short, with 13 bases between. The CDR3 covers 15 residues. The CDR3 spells CASSFRGRETGELFF. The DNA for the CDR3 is TGTGCCAGCAGCTTTCGGGGGCGGGAGACCGGGGAGCTGTTTTTT. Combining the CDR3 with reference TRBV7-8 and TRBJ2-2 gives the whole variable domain GAGVSQSPRYKVAKRGQDVALRCDPISGHVSLFWYQQALGQGPEFLTYFQNEAQLDKSGLPSDRFFAERPEGSVSTLKIQRTQQEDSAVYLCASSFRGRETGELFFGEGSRLTVL.

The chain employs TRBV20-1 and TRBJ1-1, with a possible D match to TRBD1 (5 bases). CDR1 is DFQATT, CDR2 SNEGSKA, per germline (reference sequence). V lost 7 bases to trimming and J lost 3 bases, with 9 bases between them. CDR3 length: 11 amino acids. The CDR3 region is CSVRGDTEAFF. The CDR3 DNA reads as TGCAGTGTCCGGGGGGACACTGAAGCTTTCTTT.

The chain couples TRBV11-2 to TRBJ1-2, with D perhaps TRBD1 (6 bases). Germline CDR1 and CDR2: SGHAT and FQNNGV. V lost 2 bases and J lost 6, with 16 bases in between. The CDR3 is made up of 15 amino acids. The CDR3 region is CASSLRNRAGDGYTF. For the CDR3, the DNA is TGTGCCAGCAGCTTACGTAACAGGGCCGGGGATGGCTACACCTTC.

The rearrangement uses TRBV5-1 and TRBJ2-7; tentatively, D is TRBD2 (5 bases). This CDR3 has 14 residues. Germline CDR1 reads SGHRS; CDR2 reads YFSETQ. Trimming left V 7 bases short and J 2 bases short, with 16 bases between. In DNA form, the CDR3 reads TGCGCCAGCGGCCGGCGGGCCCGGACCTACGAGCAGTACTTC. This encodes CASGRRARTYEQYF.

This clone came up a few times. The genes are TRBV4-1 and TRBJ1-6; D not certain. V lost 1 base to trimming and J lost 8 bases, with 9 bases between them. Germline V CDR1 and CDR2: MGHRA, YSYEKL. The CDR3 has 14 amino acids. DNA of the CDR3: TGCGCCAGCAGCCAAGGGGCATCGTATTCACCCCTCCACTTT. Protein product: CASSQGASYSPLHF.

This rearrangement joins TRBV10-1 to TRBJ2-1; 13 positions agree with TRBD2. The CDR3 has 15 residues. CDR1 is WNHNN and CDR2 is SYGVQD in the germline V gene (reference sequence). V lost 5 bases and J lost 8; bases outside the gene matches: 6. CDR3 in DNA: TGCGCCAGCAGTACCGGACTAGCGGGAGACTATGAGCAGTTCTTC. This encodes CASSTGLAGDYEQFF.

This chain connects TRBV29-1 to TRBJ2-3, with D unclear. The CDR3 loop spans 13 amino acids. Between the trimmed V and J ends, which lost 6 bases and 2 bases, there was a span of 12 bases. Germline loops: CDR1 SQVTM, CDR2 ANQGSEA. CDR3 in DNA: TGCAGCGTCTCCCAGCGTCTCACAGATACGCAGTATTTT. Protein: CSVSQRLTDTQYF.

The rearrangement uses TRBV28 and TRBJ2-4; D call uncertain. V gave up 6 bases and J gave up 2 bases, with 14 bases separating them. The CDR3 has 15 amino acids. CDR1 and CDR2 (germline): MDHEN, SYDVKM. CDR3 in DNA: TGTGCCAGCAGCGCTATTGGTCCGACCAAAAACATTCAGTACTTC. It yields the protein CASSAIGPTKNIQYF.

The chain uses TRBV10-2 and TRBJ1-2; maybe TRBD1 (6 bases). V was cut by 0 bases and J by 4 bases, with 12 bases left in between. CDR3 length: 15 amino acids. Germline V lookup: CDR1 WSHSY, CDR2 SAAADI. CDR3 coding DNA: TGCGCCAGCAGTGAGTCGGGGACAAGCGCCTATGGCTACACCTTC. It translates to CASSESGTSAYGYTF.

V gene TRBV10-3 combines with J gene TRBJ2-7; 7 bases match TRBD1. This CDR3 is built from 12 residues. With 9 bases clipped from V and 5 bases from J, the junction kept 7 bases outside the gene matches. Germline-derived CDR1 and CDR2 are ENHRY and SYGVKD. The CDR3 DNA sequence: TGTGCCATAAGCTATCAGGGGGACGAGCAGTACTTC. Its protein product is CAISYQGDEQYF.

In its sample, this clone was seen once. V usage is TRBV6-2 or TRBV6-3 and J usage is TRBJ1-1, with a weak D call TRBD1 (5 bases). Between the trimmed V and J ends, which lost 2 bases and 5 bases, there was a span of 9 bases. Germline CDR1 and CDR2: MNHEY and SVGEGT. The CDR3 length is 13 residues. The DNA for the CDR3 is TGTGCCAGCAGTTACAGGGGTGAGACTGAAGCTTTCTTT. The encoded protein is CASSYRGETEAFF.

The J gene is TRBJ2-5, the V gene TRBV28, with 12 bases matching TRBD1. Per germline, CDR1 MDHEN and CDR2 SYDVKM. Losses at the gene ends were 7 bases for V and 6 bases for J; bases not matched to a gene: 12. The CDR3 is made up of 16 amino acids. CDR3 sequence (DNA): TGTGCCAGCACCATTCTTGGGACAGGGGGCGTTCAGACCCAGTACTTC. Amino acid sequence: CASTILGTGGVQTQYF.

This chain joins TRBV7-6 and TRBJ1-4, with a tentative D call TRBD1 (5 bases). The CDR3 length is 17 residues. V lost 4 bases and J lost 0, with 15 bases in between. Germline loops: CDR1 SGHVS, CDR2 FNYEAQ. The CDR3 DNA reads TGTGCCAGCAGCTCGTCGACAGTTCCCGCAACTAATGAAAAACTGTTTTTT. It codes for CASSSSTVPATNEKLFF. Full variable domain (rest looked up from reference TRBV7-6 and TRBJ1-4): GAGVSQSPRYKVTKRGQDVALRCDPISGHVSLYWYRQALGQGPEFLTYFNYEAQQDKSGLPNDRFSAERPEGSISTLTIQRTEQRDSAMYRCASSSSTVPATNEKLFFGSGTQLSVL.

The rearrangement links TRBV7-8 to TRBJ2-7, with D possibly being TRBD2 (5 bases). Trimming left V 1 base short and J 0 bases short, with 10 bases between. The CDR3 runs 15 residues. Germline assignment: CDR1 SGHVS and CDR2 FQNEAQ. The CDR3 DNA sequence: TGTGCCAGCAGCTTAGGCGAGGGTCGCTCCTACGAGCAGTACTTC. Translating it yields CASSLGEGRSYEQYF. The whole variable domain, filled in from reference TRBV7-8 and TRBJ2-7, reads GAGVSQSPRYKVAKRGQDVALRCDPISGHVSLFWYQQALGQGPEFLTYFQNEAQLDKSGLPSDRFFAERPEGSVSTLKIQRTQQEDSAVYLCASSLGEGRSYEQYFGPGTRLTVT.

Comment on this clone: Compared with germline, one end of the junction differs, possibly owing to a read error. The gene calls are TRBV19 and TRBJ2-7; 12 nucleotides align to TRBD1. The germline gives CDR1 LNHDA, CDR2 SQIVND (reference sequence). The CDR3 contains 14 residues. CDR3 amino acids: CASSTGTGGYEQCF. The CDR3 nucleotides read TGTGCCAGTAGTACCGGGACAGGGGGCTACGAGCAGTGCTTC.

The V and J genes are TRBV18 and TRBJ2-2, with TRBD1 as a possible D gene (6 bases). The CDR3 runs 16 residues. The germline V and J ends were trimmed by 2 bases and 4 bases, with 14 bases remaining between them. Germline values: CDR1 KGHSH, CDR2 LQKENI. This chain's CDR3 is CASSPSGALGTGELFF. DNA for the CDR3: TGTGCCAGCTCACCATCAGGGGCGCTTGGCACCGGGGAGCTGTTTTTT. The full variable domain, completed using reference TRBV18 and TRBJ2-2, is NAGVMQNPRHLVRRRGQEARLRCSPMKGHSHVYWYRQLPEEGLKFMVYLQKENIIDESGMPKERFSAEFPKEGPSILRIQQVVRGDSAAYFCASSPSGALGTGELFFGEGSRLTVL.

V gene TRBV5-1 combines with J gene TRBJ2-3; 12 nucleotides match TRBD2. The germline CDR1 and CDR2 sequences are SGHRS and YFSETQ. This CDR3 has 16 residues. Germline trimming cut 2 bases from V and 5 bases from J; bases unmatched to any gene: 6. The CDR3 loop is CASSFSSGRAVDTQYF. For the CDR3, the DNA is TGCGCCAGCAGCTTCTCTAGCGGGAGGGCCGTAGATACGCAGTATTTT.

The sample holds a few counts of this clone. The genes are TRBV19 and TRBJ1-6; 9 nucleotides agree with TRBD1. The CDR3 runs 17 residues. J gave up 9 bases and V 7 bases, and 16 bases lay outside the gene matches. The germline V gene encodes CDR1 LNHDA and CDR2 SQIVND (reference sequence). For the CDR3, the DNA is TGTGCCAGTACCAAAAGCCGACAGGGGGATTTGGGTTCACCCCTCCACTTT. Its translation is CASTKSRQGDLGSPLHF.

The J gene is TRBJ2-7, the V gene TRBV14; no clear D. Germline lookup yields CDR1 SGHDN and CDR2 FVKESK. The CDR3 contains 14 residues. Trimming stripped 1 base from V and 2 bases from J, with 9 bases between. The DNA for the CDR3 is TGTGCCAGCAGCCAAGTCGGCGGTACCTACGAGCAGTACTTC. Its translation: CASSQVGGTYEQYF.

Here the CDR3 reads CASTRPRQADISDNEQFF. DNA for the CDR3: TGTGCCAGTACGAGGCCGAGACAGGCCGACATTAGTGACAATGAGCAGTTCTTC. The chain uses TRBV19 and TRBJ2-1; a possible D gene is TRBD1 (6 bases). The V end lost 7 bases, the J end lost 5 bases, and 27 bases lay between the germline ends. Germline V gene data show CDR1 as LNHDA and CDR2 as SQIVND (reference sequence). There are 18 residues in the CDR3.